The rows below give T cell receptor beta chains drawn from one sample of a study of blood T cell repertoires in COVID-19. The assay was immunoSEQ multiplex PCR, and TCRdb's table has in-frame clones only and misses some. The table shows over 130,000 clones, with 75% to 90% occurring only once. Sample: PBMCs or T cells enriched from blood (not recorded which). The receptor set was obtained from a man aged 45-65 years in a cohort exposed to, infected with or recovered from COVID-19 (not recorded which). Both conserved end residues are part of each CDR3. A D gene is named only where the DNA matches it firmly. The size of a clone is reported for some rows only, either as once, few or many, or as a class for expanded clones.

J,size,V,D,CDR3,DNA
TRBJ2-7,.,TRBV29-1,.,CSVEVGVPYEQYF,TGCAGCGTTGAAGTCGGGGTTCCCTACGAGCAGTACTTC
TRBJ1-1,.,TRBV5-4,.,CASSLDTEAFF,TGTGCCAGCAGCCTCGACACTGAAGCTTTCTTT
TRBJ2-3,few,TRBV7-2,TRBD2,CASSAGTSGGAIDTQYF,TGTGCCAGCAGCGCAGGGACTAGCGGGGGGGCAATAGATACGCAGTATTTT
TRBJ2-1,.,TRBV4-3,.,CASSQDSRGLMYEQFF,TGCGCCAGCAGCCAAGATAGCAGGGGTTTAATGTATGAGCAGTTCTTC
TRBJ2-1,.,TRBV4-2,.,CASSPQLAGRYNEQFF,TGTGCCAGCAGCCCTCAACTGGCGGGACGGTACAATGAGCAGTTCTTC
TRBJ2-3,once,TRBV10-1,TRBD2,CASSGGTSGSLTDTQYF,TGCGCCAGCAGTGGTGGGACTAGCGGGAGTCTCACAGATACGCAGTATTTT
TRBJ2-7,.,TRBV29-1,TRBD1,CSVGLRGTAYEQYF,TGCAGCGTTGGGCTTCGAGGGACAGCCTACGAGCAGTACTTC
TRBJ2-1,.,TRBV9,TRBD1,CASSETGGGYAEQFF,TGTGCCAGCAGCGAGACAGGGGGGGGCTACGCTGAGCAGTTCTTC
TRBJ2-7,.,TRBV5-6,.,CASSLGTSTYEQYF,TGTGCCAGCAGCTTGGGGACATCTACCTACGAGCAGTACTTC
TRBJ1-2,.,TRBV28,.,CASSLQDFYGYTF,TGTGCCAGCAGTTTGCAGGATTTCTATGGCTACACCTTC
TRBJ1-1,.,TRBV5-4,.,CASSLLARGEAFF,TGTGCCAGCAGCTTGTTGGCGCGGGGTGAAGCTTTCTTT
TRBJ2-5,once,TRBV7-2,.,CASSRAGVPETQYF,TGTGCCAGCAGCCGGGCAGGGGTTCCGGAGACCCAGTACTTC
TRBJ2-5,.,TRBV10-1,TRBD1,CASSDEGTGGEETQYF,TGCGCCAGCAGTGATGAAGGGACAGGGGGCGAAGAGACCCAGTACTTC
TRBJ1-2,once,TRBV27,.,CASLGPGDGYTF,TGTGCCAGTCTGGGCCCGGGGGATGGCTACACCTTC
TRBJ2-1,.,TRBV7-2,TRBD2,CASSLSAGGLPTYNEQFF,TGTGCCAGCAGCTTATCTGCGGGAGGCCTTCCAACCTACAATGAGCAGTTCTTC
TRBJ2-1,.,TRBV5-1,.,CASSPGGLVTGNEQFF,TGCGCCAGCAGCCCCGGAGGGCTGGTTACGGGAAATGAGCAGTTCTTC
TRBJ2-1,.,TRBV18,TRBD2,CASSLRTSGSLGEQFF,TGTGCCAGCTCACTTAGGACTAGCGGGAGTCTTGGTGAGCAGTTCTTC
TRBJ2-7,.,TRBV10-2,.,CASSEQGRSEQYF,TGCGCCAGCAGTGAGCAGGGGCGGAGCGAGCAGTACTTC
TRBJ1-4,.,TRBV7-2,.,CASSGSEKLFF,TGTGCCAGCAGCGGTAGTGAAAAACTGTTTTTT
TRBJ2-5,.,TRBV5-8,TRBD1,CASSRGQGEETQYF,TGTGCCAGCAGCCGAGGACAGGGAGAAGAGACCCAGTACTTC
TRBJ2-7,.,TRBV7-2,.,CASSLAGSDSYEQYF,TGTGCCAGCAGCTTAGCGGGCTCTGACTCCTACGAGCAGTACTTC
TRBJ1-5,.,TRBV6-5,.,CASRQGLDQPQHF,TGTGCCAGCAGACAGGGTCTCGATCAGCCCCAGCATTTT
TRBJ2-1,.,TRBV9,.,CASSVATAAEQFF,TGTGCCAGCAGCGTAGCTACGGCGGCTGAGCAGTTCTTC
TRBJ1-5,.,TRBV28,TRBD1,CASTSTGGSNQPQHF,TGTGCCAGCACCTCGACAGGGGGCAGCAATCAGCCCCAGCATTTT
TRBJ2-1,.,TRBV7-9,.,CASSLPLYNEQFF,TGTGCCAGCAGCCTCCCCCTTTACAATGAGCAGTTCTTC
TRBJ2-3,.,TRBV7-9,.,CASDRFTDTQYF,TGTGCCAGCGACAGATTCACAGATACGCAGTATTTT
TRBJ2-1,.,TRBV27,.,CASSLAGYNEQFF,TGTGCCAGCAGTTTGGCGGGATACAATGAGCAGTTCTTC
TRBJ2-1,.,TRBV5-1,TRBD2,CASSSEGKAGNSYNEQFF,TGCGCCAGCAGCTCGGAGGGGAAAGCGGGGAACTCCTACAATGAGCAGTTCTTC
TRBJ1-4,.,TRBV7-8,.,CASSLAILQVLDEKLFF,TGTGCCAGCAGCTTAGCGATTTTACAGGTTTTGGATGAAAAACTGTTTTTT
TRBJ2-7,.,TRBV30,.,CAWSNSQTDKQYF,TGTGCCTGGAGTAACTCACAGACAGACAAGCAGTACTTC
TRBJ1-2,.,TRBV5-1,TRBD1,CASSLNGQASNYGYTF,TGCGCCAGCAGCTTAAATGGACAGGCATCTAACTATGGCTACACCTTC
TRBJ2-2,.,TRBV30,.,CAWSGPAGELFF,TGTGCCTGGAGTGGTCCGGCCGGGGAGCTGTTTTTT